The sequence of this TCR beta chain was determined in a study of blood T cell repertoires in COVID-19. Turning to the study itself: The analysed material was cDNA or gDNA that came from T cells, B-cell-depleted T cells, or PBMCs.

In the original processing: How many nucleated cells were present was estimated from reference gene primer amplification. The assay was immunoSEQ multiplex PCR, and TCRdb's table has in-frame clones only and misses some. That table is the source of V, J and clone size, and D and trimming were worked out from the DNA. In the table there are some 200,000 clones, about four fifths of which are singletons. Germline V gene data show CDR1 as LNHDA and CDR2 as SQIVND (reference sequence). CDR3 size: 16 residues. Trimming took 8 bases from V and 6 from J, leaving 25 bases between them. The sequencing input was peripheral blood. The chain uses TRBV19 and TRBJ1-2; D is possibly TRBD1 (6 bases). The sequence was collected from a woman between 45 and 60 years old with active or convalescent COVID-19. CDR3 coding DNA: TGTGCCAGTCGCCGGAGCCATACAGGGATCCAAAATGGCTACACCTTC. Its protein product is CASRRSHTGIQNGYTF.